Listed below are T cell receptor beta chains from one sample, sequenced in a study of T-cell reconstitution after alpha-beta-depleted transplantation in children. TCRdb reanalysed the PCR reads using MiXCR and keeps one entry per CDR3 protein. The table lists roughly 120,000 distinct CDR3 sequences, about 9.4% of them singletons. The sample in question was PBMCs, obtained before TCRalphabeta/CD19-depleted stem cell transplant. Every receptor here comes from a boy between 2 and 10 years old with acute lymphoblastic leukemia, due to receive a stem cell transplant. Both conserved end residues are part of each CDR3. A D gene is named only where the DNA matches it firmly. Clone size is given for some rows only: seen once, a few or many times, or a class if the clone is expanded.

V,size,D,J,CDR3,DNA
TRBV7-2,many,-,TRBJ2-4,CASSPQGSGTTKNIQYF,TGTGCCAGCAGCCCCCAAGGGAGCGGGACAACCAAAAACATTCAGTACTTC
TRBV13,many,TRBD2,TRBJ2-1,CASSFDTSGKNEQFF,TGTGCCAGCAGCTTTGATACTAGCGGGAAAAATGAGCAGTTCTTC
TRBV20-1,-,-,TRBJ1-2,CSAKGPLIQNYGYTF,TGCAGTGCTAAAGGGCCCTTAATTCAAAACTATGGCTACACCTTC
TRBV7-9,-,TRBD1,TRBJ2-7,CASSLARQGYEQYF,TGTGCCAGCAGCTTAGCCCGACAGGGCTACGAGCAGTACTTC
TRBV9,few,TRBD1,TRBJ2-1,CASSSRRDRVYNEQFF,TGTGCCAGCAGCTCTCGCCGGGACAGGGTGTACAATGAGCAGTTCTTC
TRBV4-1,-,TRBD1,TRBJ2-5,CASSRSDRLEETQYF,TGCGCCAGCAGCCGTTCGGACAGGTTGGAAGAGACCCAGTACTTC
TRBV7-7,many,-,TRBJ2-7,CASSPIGPSGEQYF,TGTGCCAGCAGCCCAATCGGACCCTCGGGGGAGCAGTACTTC
TRBV12-3/TRBV12-4,-,TRBD2,TRBJ2-5,CASSLWTSGRQETQYF,TGTGCCAGCAGTCTTTGGACTAGCGGGAGACAGGAGACCCAGTACTTC
TRBV20-1,-,TRBD1,TRBJ2-4,CSARGGGTGVDRNIQYF,TGCAGTGCTAGAGGGGGAGGGACAGGGGTTGATAGAAACATTCAGTACTTC
TRBV12-3/TRBV12-4,few,-,TRBJ1-6,CASSLGETLHF,TGTGCCAGCAGTTTAGGGGAGACCCTCCACTTT
TRBV6-2/TRBV6-3,-,-,TRBJ2-3,CASSLDGGYLRDTQYF,TGTGCCAGCAGTTTGGACGGAGGCTACCTGCGGGATACGCAGTATTTT
TRBV20-1,-,-,TRBJ2-7,CSASPLALTYEQYF,TGCAGTGCTAGTCCCCTAGCGCTTACCTACGAGCAGTACTTC
TRBV18,-,-,TRBJ1-4,CASSPGGGEKLFF,TGTGCCAGCTCACCAGGGGGTGGTGAAAAACTGTTTTTT
TRBV6-1,many,TRBD2,TRBJ2-5,CASTELAGGIDQYF,TGTGCCAGCACGGAACTAGCGGGGGGGATCGACCAGTACTTC
TRBV7-8,-,TRBD2,TRBJ2-1,CASSLTSGSIGEQFF,TGTGCCAGCAGCTTAACTAGCGGGAGTATAGGTGAGCAGTTCTTC
TRBV5-1,few,-,TRBJ2-2,CASSLRPANTGELFF,TGCGCCAGCAGCTTACGGCCCGCTAACACCGGGGAGCTGTTTTTT
TRBV29-1,once,TRBD1,TRBJ2-7,CSVGASRGNEQYF,TGCAGCGTTGGGGCGAGCAGGGGGAACGAGCAGTACTTC
TRBV5-1,-,-,TRBJ1-6,CASSPSDRSSYNSPLHF,TGCGCCAGCAGCCCTTCGGACCGGAGCTCCTATAATTCACCCCTCCACTTT
TRBV9,-,-,TRBJ1-4,CASTLSATNEKLFF,TGTGCCAGCACCCTCTCTGCAACTAATGAAAAACTGTTTTTT
TRBV14,few,TRBD2,TRBJ2-3,CASSRLAGGNTDTQYF,TGTGCCAGCAGCCGTCTAGCGGGAGGGAACACAGATACGCAGTATTTT
TRBV20-1,many,TRBD2,TRBJ2-3,CSASRPGLAGTDTQYF,TGCAGTGCTAGCAGACCGGGACTAGCTGGAACAGATACGCAGTATTTT
TRBV14,few,-,TRBJ2-1,CASSQFQGTYEQFF,TGTGCCAGCAGCCAATTTCAGGGAACCTATGAGCAGTTCTTC
TRBV20-1,many,-,TRBJ2-6,CSARFSGANVLTF,TGCAGTGCTAGGTTCTCTGGGGCCAACGTCCTGACTTTC
TRBV6-1,many,TRBD2,TRBJ2-1,CASRLAGSSYNEQFF,TGTGCCAGCCGATTAGCGGGTAGCTCCTACAATGAGCAGTTCTTC
TRBV27,-,-,TRBJ1-2,CASSSLRNRANYGYTF,TGTGCCAGCAGTTCTCTAAGAAACAGAGCTAACTATGGCTACACCTTC
TRBV5-1,-,-,TRBJ2-7,CASSLGGSPTYEQYF,TGCGCCAGCAGCTTGGGTGGCAGCCCAACCTACGAGCAGTACTTC